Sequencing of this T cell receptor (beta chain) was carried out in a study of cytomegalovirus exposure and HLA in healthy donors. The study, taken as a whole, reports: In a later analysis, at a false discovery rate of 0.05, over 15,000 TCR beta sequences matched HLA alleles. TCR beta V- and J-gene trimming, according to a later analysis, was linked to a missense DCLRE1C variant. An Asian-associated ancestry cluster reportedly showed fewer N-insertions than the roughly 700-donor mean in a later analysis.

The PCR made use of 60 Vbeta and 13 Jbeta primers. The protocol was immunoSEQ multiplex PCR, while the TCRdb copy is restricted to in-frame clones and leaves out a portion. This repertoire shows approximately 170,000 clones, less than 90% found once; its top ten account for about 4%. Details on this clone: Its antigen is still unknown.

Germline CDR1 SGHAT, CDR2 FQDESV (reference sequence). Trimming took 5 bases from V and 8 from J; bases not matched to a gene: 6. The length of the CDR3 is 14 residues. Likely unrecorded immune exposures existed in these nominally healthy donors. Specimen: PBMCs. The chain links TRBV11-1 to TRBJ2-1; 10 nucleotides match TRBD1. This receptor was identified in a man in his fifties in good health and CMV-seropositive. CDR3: CASSLTGGFDEQFF. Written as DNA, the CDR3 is TGTGCCAGCAGCCTGACAGGGGGCTTTGATGAGCAGTTCTTC.